A single sample gave rise to the 18 T cell receptor beta chains below, sequenced in a study of T cell changes during pregnancy in multiple sclerosis. The method was immunoSEQ multiplex PCR; TCRdb's version includes in-frame clones alone and lacks a portion of them. In the table there are 45,000 to 55,000 clones, around 90% of which are singletons. The sample consisted of peripheral blood, taken in the first trimester of pregnancy. The receptors stem from a female donor in good health, enrolled as a control in a pregnancy study.

CDR3 DNA: TGTGCCAGCAGTTCAACCCCGGTACTAGGAACTAGCACAGATACGCAGTATTTT. Translated: CASSSTPVLGTSTDTQYF. The chain employs TRBV27 and TRBJ2-3, with D possibly TRBD2 on 5 matching bases. CDR1 and CDR2 from the germline V gene are MNHEY and SMNVEV (reference sequence). V was pared by 4 bases and J by 0 bases, with 20 bases between. CDR3 size: 18 residues.

This clone was detected only once. The chain joins TRBV29-1 to TRBJ2-1; tentatively, D is TRBD1 (5 bases). Trimming left V 6 bases short and J 6 bases short, with 18 bases between. This CDR3 region has 14 residues. Germline values: CDR1 SQVTM, CDR2 ANQGSEA. CDR3 residues: CSVGKPGFGNEQFF. DNA of the CDR3: TGCAGCGTCGGTAAGCCAGGGTTTGGCAATGAGCAGTTCTTC.

The J gene is TRBJ2-1, the V gene TRBV2; D not resolved. CDR1 is SNHLY, CDR2 FYNNEI, per germline. This CDR3 has 15 residues. Trimming removed 6 bases at V and 10 bases at J, with 22 bases between. In DNA form, the CDR3 reads TGTGCCAGCAGCGGAGACTTCCTTCTGCCAGAAGAGCAGTTCTTC. Its translation: CASSGDFLLPEEQFF.

The chain combines TRBV30 with TRBJ2-7; D possibly corresponds to TRBD2 (5 bases). The CDR3 sequence is 13 residues long. Trimming stripped 5 bases from V and 6 bases from J, with 17 bases between. The germline CDR1 and CDR2 sequences are GTSNPN and SVGIG (reference sequence). In nucleotides, the CDR3 is TGTGCCTGGGATCGTGAGGGAAATTCCGAGCAGTACTTC. It encodes CAWDREGNSEQYF.

The V gene is TRBV4-2, the J gene TRBJ2-7, with TRBD2 matching over 9 bases. J lost 2 bases, V lost 0 bases, and 5 bases had no gene match. CDR1 LGHNA and CDR2 YNFKEQ come from the germline V gene. The CDR3 runs to 16 residues. CDR3 sequence (DNA): TGTGCCAGCAGCCAAGATGCTAGCGGGACGACCTACGAGCAGTACTTC. This gives the protein CASSQDASGTTYEQYF.

The V gene is TRBV10-3, the J gene TRBJ1-3; the D is unclear. V was cut by 5 bases and J by 4 bases, with 6 bases left in between. The CDR3 spans 12 residues. The germline gives CDR1 ENHRY, CDR2 SYGVKD. This CDR3 is CAISSQGNTIYF. CDR3 in DNA: TGTGCCATCAGTTCTCAGGGAAACACCATATATTTT.

Turning to this clone: One end of the junction does not line up with germline, which may come from a read error. The chain carries TRBV7-7 and TRBJ2-6, with 7 bases matching TRBD1. In germline, CDR1 is SSHAT, CDR2 FNYEAQ (reference sequence). The CDR3 length is 17 residues. CDR3 bases: TGTGCTAGCAGCCGGGACAGTCTGGAATCTGGGGCCAACGTCCTGACTTTC. Protein product: CASSRDSLESGANVLTF. Looking up the rest from reference TRBV7-7 and TRBJ2-6 gives the full variable domain: GAGVSQSPRYKVTKRGQDVTLRCDPISSHATLYWYQQALGQGPEFLTYFNYEAQPDKSGLPSDRFSAERPEGSISTLTIQRTEQRDSAMYRCASSRDSLESGANVLTFGAGSRLTVL.

This sequence joins TRBV29-1 and TRBJ2-5; 10 bases map to TRBD1. The CDR3 spans 13 residues. Unmatched junction bases numbered 4, after V lost 6 bases and J lost 3 bases. CDR1 and CDR2 from the germline V gene are SQVTM and ANQGSEA. CDR3 protein: CSVVGQGEETQYF. CDR3 DNA: TGCAGCGTGGTCGGACAGGGGGAAGAGACCCAGTACTTC.

V usage is TRBV2 and J usage is TRBJ2-1; 10 nucleotides agree with TRBD2. Trimming removed 8 bases from V and 4 bases from J; junction bases left unmatched: 8. CDR1 is SNHLY and CDR2 is FYNNEI in the germline V gene. The CDR3 contains 15 residues. The CDR3 spells CASAELAGRYNEQFF. Written as DNA, the CDR3 is TGTGCCAGCGCCGAACTAGCGGGGCGTTACAATGAGCAGTTCTTC. Full variable domain (rest looked up from reference TRBV2 and TRBJ2-1): EPEVTQTPSHQVTQMGQEVILRCVPISNHLYFYWYRQILGQKVEFLVSFYNNEISEKSEIFDDQFSVERPDGSNFTLKIRSTKLEDSAMYFCASAELAGRYNEQFFGPGTRLTVL.

The chain carries TRBV19 and TRBJ1-6, with D possibly matching TRBD1 (6 bases). Germline lookup yields CDR1 LNHDA and CDR2 SQIVND (reference sequence). The CDR3 runs 13 residues. V lost 5 bases, J lost 14 bases, and 16 bases lay in between. DNA of the CDR3: TGTGCCAGTAGTCCTCGACAGGCGTTAGCCCTCCACTTT. The encoded protein is CASSPRQALALHF.

J is TRBJ2-5 and V is TRBV7-6, with 7 bases matching TRBD2. Germline V gene lookup returns CDR1 SGHVS and CDR2 FNYEAQ. This CDR3 spans 14 amino acids. V dropped 2 bases and J dropped 5; count of bases not matched to a gene: 5. The CDR3 reads CASSLSGGFETQYF. DNA of the CDR3: TGTGCCAGCAGCTTATCCGGGGGGTTTGAGACCCAGTACTTC.

This rearrangement joins TRBV10-3 to TRBJ2-2, with 10 nucleotides matching TRBD2. The CDR3 contains 17 residues. V was pared by 3 bases and J by 5 bases, with 9 bases of the junction left unmatched. Germline-derived CDR1 and CDR2 are ENHRY and SYGVKD. Here the CDR3 reads CAISEAGGHLKTGELFF. CDR3 DNA sequence: TGTGCCATCAGTGAAGCGGGGGGGCATCTAAAAACCGGGGAGCTGTTTTTT.

The chain carries TRBV2 and TRBJ1-5; D not resolved. CDR1 SNHLY and CDR2 FYNNEI come from the germline V gene. Trimming removed 5 bases at V and 3 bases at J, with 8 bases between. This CDR3 is 13 amino acids long. This CDR3 is CASSTVHNQPQHF. The CDR3 coding sequence is TGTGCCAGCAGTACAGTACACAATCAGCCCCAGCATTTT.

The V gene is TRBV6-1, the J gene TRBJ2-7; 7 positions agree with TRBD1. J was trimmed by 0 bases and V by 5 bases; bases with no gene match: 4. This CDR3 contains 14 residues. From germline, CDR1 is MNHNS and CDR2 SASEGT. The chain's CDR3 is CASSRTGDSYEQYF. Here the CDR3 DNA reads TGTGCCAGCAGTCGGACAGGAGACTCCTACGAGCAGTACTTC.

This chain links TRBV9 with TRBJ2-1, with 9 bases aligning to TRBD2. CDR1 SGDLS and CDR2 YYNGEE come from the germline V gene. V lost 3 bases and J lost 2; bases outside the gene matches: 9. The CDR3 is made up of 17 amino acids. CDR3: CASSGRRLAGTYNEQFF. The CDR3, as DNA: TGTGCCAGCAGCGGTCGCAGGCTAGCGGGGACCTACAATGAGCAGTTCTTC.

The chain's CDR3 is CASSPPGTGGSNEQFF. CDR3 DNA: TGTGCCAGCAGTCCACCCGGGACAGGGGGTTCCAATGAGCAGTTCTTC. The genes are TRBV28 and TRBJ2-1; 11 bases align to TRBD1. The germline gives CDR1 MDHEN, CDR2 SYDVKM. V lost 5 bases to trimming and J lost 6 bases; unmatched junction nucleotides: 9. This CDR3 is 16 amino acids long.

This chain uses TRBV5-6 with TRBJ2-2; 7 nucleotides match TRBD2. The CDR3 is made up of 18 amino acids. CDR1 and CDR2 (germline): SGHDT, YYEEEE. J lost 5 bases, V lost 0 bases, and 13 bases had no gene match. The DNA for the CDR3 is TGTGCCAGCAGCTTGGGACTAGCAGACACCAGAGGTACCGGGGAGCTGTTTTTT. Translated: CASSLGLADTRGTGELFF.

V is TRBV10-2 and J is TRBJ1-2, with 8 bases identical to TRBD1. CDR1 WSHSY and CDR2 SAAADI come from the germline V gene. The CDR3 extends over 13 amino acids. V was clipped by 5 bases and J by 8 bases; unmatched bases: 7. In DNA form, the CDR3 reads TGCGCCAGCAGTCGGAGAACAGGGGGGGGCTACACCTTC. Its translation: CASSRRTGGGYTF.